A single sample gave rise to the 25 T cell receptor beta chains below, sequenced in a study of neurological immune-mediated disorders. TCRdb passed the 5' RACE reads through MiXCR, listing each CDR3 protein once. The data hold tens of thousands of distinct CDR3 sequences, with around 3.4% observed a single time. The sample consisted of PBMCs. The origin of the receptors is a woman aged 50 to 60 with multiple sclerosis.

This clonotype was seen many times. The chain couples TRBV7-2 to TRBJ2-2; TRBD1 matches 10 bases. Germline V gene sequence: CDR1 SGHTA, CDR2 FQGNSA. The CDR3 length is 16 residues. J lost 3 bases, V lost 4 bases, and 5 bases had no gene match. In DNA, the CDR3 is TGTGCCAGCAGCTCAAGACAGGGGGCGTACACCGGGGAGCTGTTTTTT. It encodes CASSSRQGAYTGELFF.

This clonotype was observed a handful of times. This chain joins TRBV11-2 and TRBJ2-2; 8 positions match TRBD2. Germline trimming cut 7 bases from V and 3 bases from J; bases unmatched to any gene: 10. The CDR3 length is 16 residues. Germline V gene data show CDR1 as SGHAT and CDR2 as FQNNGV. The CDR3 reads CASKKQRGPYTGELFF. The CDR3 region has the DNA TGTGCCAGCAAAAAACAGCGGGGGCCGTACACCGGGGAGCTGTTTTTT.

The sample holds many counts of this clonotype. The chain joins TRBV24-1 to TRBJ1-2, with D hard to call. Germline V gene lookup returns CDR1 KGHDR and CDR2 SFDVKD. The CDR3 length is 16 residues. Trimming removed 3 bases at V and 4 bases at J, with 17 bases between. CDR3 nucleotides: TGTGCCACCAGTGATGGCTACGGGCGCCTGGGCTATGGCTACACCTTC. It codes for CATSDGYGRLGYGYTF.

This chain uses TRBV7-3 with TRBJ2-3, with 13 bases matching TRBD2. Germline CDR1 and CDR2: SGHTA and FQGTGA. This CDR3 has 14 amino acids. The ends lost 6 bases at V and 6 bases at J; junction bases unmatched: 3. The CDR3 DNA sequence: TGTGCCAGCAGACTGGGACTAGCGGGGGATACGCAGTATTTT. This translates into CASRLGLAGDTQYF. Complete variable domain (other parts from reference TRBV7-3 and TRBJ2-3): GAGVSQTPSNKVTEKGKYVELRCDPISGHTALYWYRQSLGQGPEFLIYFQGTGAADDSGLPNDRFFAVRPEGSVSTLKIQRTERGDSAVYLCASRLGLAGDTQYFGPGTRLTVL.

This clonotype was seen repeatedly, ten times or more. This CDR3 is CASSYGQNNQPQHF. As DNA, the CDR3 is TGTGCCAGCAGTTACGGACAGAACAATCAGCCCCAGCATTTT. V usage is TRBV6-5 and J usage is TRBJ1-5; D might be TRBD1 (6 bases). The length of the CDR3 is 14 residues. With 2 bases removed from V and 3 bases from J, the gap between germline ends came to 8 bases. The germline V gene has CDR1 MNHEY and CDR2 SVGAGI.

This clonotype was observed at least ten times. The J gene is TRBJ2-7, the V gene TRBV5-1; either TRBD1 or TRBD2 may supply D (5 bases each). Germline loops: CDR1 SGHRS, CDR2 YFSETQ. V was pared by 2 bases and J by 3 bases, with 12 bases between. CDR3 length equals 14 residues. CDR3: CASSFGTGNYEQYF. Here the CDR3 DNA reads TGCGCCAGCAGCTTCGGGACCGGGAACTACGAGCAGTACTTC.

This clonotype was detected ten times or more. The rearrangement links TRBV3-1 to TRBJ2-1, with unresolved D. The CDR3 loop spans 11 amino acids. The V end was cut by 0 bases, the J end by 9 bases, with 3 bases between. CDR1 is LGHDT and CDR2 is YNNKEL in the germline V gene (reference sequence). The CDR3, as DNA: TGTGCCAGCAGCCAAGAGGGTGAGCAGTTCTTC. Amino acid sequence: CASSQEGEQFF.

This clonotype occurred many times. The chain combines TRBV7-3 with TRBJ2-5, with 9 positions matching TRBD2. CDR1 is SGHTA and CDR2 is FQGTGA in the germline V gene. CDR3 length: 16 amino acids. The trim removed 0 bases at V and 5 bases at J, leaving 7 bases unmatched. CDR3 protein: CASSLTSGGPRETQYF. In DNA, the CDR3 is TGTGCCAGCAGCTTAACTAGCGGGGGCCCGCGGGAGACCCAGTACTTC.

This clonotype was seen many times. The chain uses TRBV5-1 and TRBJ2-2, with TRBD1 matching over 9 bases. The CDR3 has 16 amino acids. Germline assignment: CDR1 SGHRS and CDR2 YFSETQ. Trimming cost V 0 bases and J 0 bases; bases outside gene matches: 0. CDR3: CASSLGQGANTGELFF. As DNA, the CDR3 is TGCGCCAGCAGCTTGGGACAGGGGGCGAACACCGGGGAGCTGTTTTTT.

This clonotype has ten or more counts. The chain is built from TRBV15 and TRBJ1-2, with 10 bases identical to TRBD1. Per germline, CDR1 LNHNV and CDR2 YYDKDF (reference sequence). Trimming cost V 1 base and J 8 bases; bases outside gene matches: 7. This CDR3 spans 15 amino acids. The CDR3 is CATSRGGQGVSGYTF. The CDR3 nucleotides read TGTGCCACCAGCAGAGGCGGACAGGGGGTTAGCGGCTACACCTTC. The variable domain in full, with the rest retrieved from reference TRBV15 and TRBJ1-2, is DAMVIQNPRYQVTQFGKPVTLSCSQTLNHNVMYWYQQKSSQAPKLLFHYYDKDFNNEADTPDNFQSRRPNTSFCFLDIRSPGLGDTAMYLCATSRGGQGVSGYTFGSGTRLTVV.

This sequence joins TRBV12-3 or TRBV12-4 and TRBJ2-3; D gene uncertain. V was trimmed by 6 bases and J by 0 bases, leaving 13 bases between them. CDR3 length: 15 amino acids. CDR3 nucleotides: TGTGCCAGCAGCCCCGCGGCACTGAGCACAGATACGCAGTATTTT. Residues: CASSPAALSTDTQYF.

This clonotype was recorded many times. The CDR3 DNA sequence: TGTGCCAGCAGGTTCCGGGACAGGGGAGGCGAGCAGTACTTC. Residues: CASRFRDRGGEQYF. The chain combines TRBV6-6 with TRBJ2-7, with 10 bases aligning to TRBD1. Germline values: CDR1 MNHNY, CDR2 SVGAGI (reference sequence). The CDR3 runs 14 residues. After removal of 6 bases from V and 6 bases from J, the junction contained 8 bases not matched to a gene.

This clonotype was recorded at least ten times. The chain carries TRBV5-5 and TRBJ2-7; TRBD1 matches 7 bases. The CDR3 totals 15 residues. In germline, CDR1 is SGHKS, CDR2 YYEKEE (reference sequence). The V segment lost 1 base and the J segment 2 bases; nucleotides outside the gene matches: 6. The CDR3 is CASSLSGTGAYEQYF. The CDR3 nucleotides are TGTGCCAGCAGCTTGAGCGGAACAGGGGCCTACGAGCAGTACTTC.

There are many counts of this clonotype. The rearrangement uses TRBV9 and TRBJ1-2; 8 bases map to TRBD1. Losses at the gene ends were 0 bases for V and 6 bases for J; bases not matched to a gene: 22. Germline V gene lookup returns CDR1 SGDLS and CDR2 YYNGEE. This CDR3 is built from 20 residues. The CDR3 here is CASSVGPTISTGVKKDGYTF. In DNA, the CDR3 is TGTGCCAGCAGCGTAGGCCCCACGATATCGACAGGGGTCAAGAAGGATGGCTACACCTTC.

This clonotype was seen at least ten times. Here the CDR3 reads CATSRDRWGSYEQYF. CDR3 bases: TGTGCCACCAGCAGAGATCGATGGGGTTCCTACGAGCAGTACTTC. The chain employs TRBV15 and TRBJ2-7; the D is unclear. V was clipped by 0 bases and J by 1 base, with 10 bases between them. Germline V gene sequence: CDR1 LNHNV, CDR2 YYDKDF (reference sequence). The CDR3 extends over 15 amino acids.

In this sample, this clonotype turned up many times. The V and J genes are TRBV12-3 or TRBV12-4 and TRBJ2-2, with a weak D call TRBD2 (5 bases). Trimming stripped 3 bases from V and 7 bases from J, with 9 bases between. This CDR3 region has 13 residues. The CDR3 here is CASSFLAGGELFF. The CDR3 DNA reads as TGTGCCAGCAGTTTCCTGGCGGGCGGGGAGCTGTTTTTT.

Of note for this clonotype: A read error may be the cause here, since a much bigger clone is one base away. The chain couples TRBV7-9 to TRBJ1-2; TRBD1 aligns across 8 bases. Germline assignment: CDR1 SEHNR and CDR2 FQNEAQ (reference sequence). The CDR3 loop spans 12 amino acids. DNA for the CDR3: TGTGACAGCAGCTTAGACAGGGGTACCTACACCTTC. Translating gives CDSSLDRGTYTF.

The rearrangement joins TRBV18 to TRBJ1-1; TRBD1 matches at 9 bases. The V gene end was trimmed by 3 bases and the J gene end by 4 bases; junction bases not matched to a gene: 18. CDR1 is KGHSH and CDR2 is LQKENI in the germline V gene. The CDR3 spans 19 residues. Here the CDR3 reads CASSPTHDDRGFWGTEAFF. Written as DNA, the CDR3 is TGTGCCAGCTCACCCACCCACGATGACAGGGGGTTTTGGGGCACTGAAGCTTTCTTT.

This clonotype was counted ten times or more. The V call is TRBV7-3, the J call TRBJ2-7; 7 nucleotides line up with TRBD1. The germline V gene encodes CDR1 SGHTA and CDR2 FQGTGA. After removal of 5 bases from V and 2 bases from J, the junction contained 6 bases not matched to a gene. The length of the CDR3 is 14 residues. This CDR3 reads CASSPGQVAYEQYF. The CDR3 DNA reads TGTGCCAGCAGCCCAGGACAGGTGGCCTACGAGCAGTACTTC.

This clonotype was detected ten times or more. The chain carries TRBV20-1 and TRBJ2-6; tentative D call: TRBD2 (7 bases). The CDR3 is 17 amino acids. Germline CDR1 and CDR2: DFQATT and SNEGSKA (reference sequence). The V end lost 5 bases, the J end lost 2 bases, and 19 bases lay between the germline ends. The DNA for the CDR3 is TGCAGTGCTGAGGGGGGGCGGGGAGAACCTGGGGCCAACGTCCTGACTTTC. It yields the protein CSAEGGRGEPGANVLTF.

This clonotype was counted many times. The V gene is TRBV5-1, the J gene TRBJ2-7, with 12 positions matching TRBD2. Germline-derived CDR1 and CDR2 are SGHRS and YFSETQ. This CDR3 region has 15 residues. The J segment lost 2 bases and the V segment lost 3 bases, leaving 3 bases of the junction unmatched. CDR3 nucleotides: TGCGCCAGCAGCTACGGACTAGCGGGAACCTACGAGCAGTACTTC. It yields the protein CASSYGLAGTYEQYF.

This clonotype appeared many times. This chain joins TRBV5-1 and TRBJ2-1; D is possibly TRBD1 or TRBD2 (5 bases each). Germline-derived CDR1 and CDR2 are SGHRS and YFSETQ. V was trimmed by 4 bases and J by 4 bases, leaving 18 bases between them. The CDR3 totals 16 residues. The CDR3 sequence: CASSPEERYRYNEQFF. CDR3 DNA: TGCGCCAGCAGCCCAGAAGAGCGGTACAGGTACAATGAGCAGTTCTTC.

This clonotype was recorded at least ten times. The CDR3 nucleotides read TGCAGTGCTAGAGATGAAGGAAGCGGGGGGGCACTCACAGATACGCAGTATTTT. It yields the protein CSARDEGSGGALTDTQYF. The rearrangement uses TRBV20-1 and TRBJ2-3, with 10 bases that match TRBD2. CDR3 length: 18 amino acids. Germline V gene sequence: CDR1 DFQATT, CDR2 SNEGSKA (reference sequence). Trimming cost V 0 bases and J 2 bases; bases outside gene matches: 11.

In its sample, this clonotype was seen many times. V gene TRBV4-3 combines with J gene TRBJ1-2; D is uncertain. V lost 5 bases, J lost 1 base, and 20 bases lay in between. The V gene's germline CDR1 is LGHNA and CDR2 YSLEER. The CDR3 spans 17 residues. The chain's CDR3 is CASSSATSRRDNYGYTF. The CDR3, as DNA: TGCGCCAGCAGCTCTGCTACATCAAGGAGGGATAACTATGGCTACACCTTC.

This clonotype was detected many times. The chain carries TRBV4-3 and TRBJ1-4; 7 bases are shared with TRBD1. The CDR3 covers 19 residues. Germline CDR1 and CDR2: LGHNA and YSLEER. V lost 0 bases and J lost 4; bases outside the gene matches: 14. The CDR3 protein is CASSQDQFGRGLGNEKLFF. CDR3 nucleotide sequence: TGCGCCAGCAGCCAAGATCAGTTCGGGAGGGGGCTGGGTAATGAAAAACTGTTTTTT.